Each of the 9 T cell receptor beta chains below was sequenced from the same sample in a study of cytomegalovirus exposure and HLA in healthy donors. The PCR employed 60 Vbeta primers together with 13 Jbeta primers. Clones were sequenced by immunoSEQ multiplex PCR, and TCRdb holds only the in-frame ones, with some missing. Of 90,000 to 130,000 clones in the sample, around 75% were seen once. The sample comprised PBMCs. These receptors all stem from a woman between 25 and 40 years old in good health and CMV-seronegative.

This chain uses TRBV25-1 with TRBJ1-1; 8 nucleotides align to TRBD1. This CDR3 comprises 15 residues. V trimming: 5 bases; J trimming: 2 bases; junction bases outside the gene matches: 7. Germline CDR1 is MGHDK and CDR2 is SYGVNS. CDR3 sequence (DNA): TGTGCCAGCAGTAGACAGGGGTCTCCAAACACTGAAGCTTTCTTT. Encoded protein: CASSRQGSPNTEAFF.

V usage is TRBV25-1 and J usage is TRBJ1-4; perhaps TRBD1 as D (5 bases). The CDR3 has 15 residues. The V and J ends lost 1 base and 0 bases respectively, with 6 bases between them. From germline, CDR1 is MGHDK and CDR2 SYGVNS. This chain's CDR3 is CASSESGATNEKLFF. CDR3 nucleotides: TGTGCCAGCAGTGAATCGGGGGCAACTAATGAAAAACTGTTTTTT.

V and J are TRBV7-9 and TRBJ1-1; D is unclear. CDR3 length equals 14 residues. With 9 bases removed from V and 0 bases from J, the gap between germline ends came to 14 bases. The germline V gene encodes CDR1 SEHNR and CDR2 FQNEAQ (reference sequence). The CDR3 bases are TGTGCCAGTTCACCGTATAGCATGAACACTGAAGCTTTCTTT. This sequence encodes CASSPYSMNTEAFF.

The rearrangement joins TRBV11-3 to TRBJ1-1; D remains ambiguous. The CDR3 contains 12 residues. The V gene lost 5 bases and the J gene lost 4 bases, with 8 bases spanning the gap. The germline V gene encodes CDR1 SGHNT and CDR2 YENEEA. CDR3 residues: CASSTASTEAFF. The CDR3 DNA reads TGTGCCAGCAGCACAGCAAGCACTGAAGCTTTCTTT. The full variable domain, completed using reference TRBV11-3 and TRBJ1-1, is EAGVVQSPRYKIIEKKQPVAFWCNPISGHNTLYWYLQNLGQGPELLIRYENEEAVDDSQLPKDRFSAERLKGVDSTLKIQPAELGDSAVYLCASSTASTEAFFGQGTRLTVV.

The chain couples TRBV27 to TRBJ1-4, with 7 bases aligning to TRBD1. CDR3 size: 14 residues. Germline lookup yields CDR1 MNHEY and CDR2 SMNVEV (reference sequence). V gave up 6 bases and J gave up 8 bases; unmatched junction bases: 9. CDR3 nucleotides: TGTGCCAGCAGCCTGACAGGGTGGGGAGAAAAACTGTTTTTT. Translation: CASSLTGWGEKLFF. Full variable domain (missing parts from reference TRBV27 and TRBJ1-4): EAQVTQNPRYLITVTGKKLTVTCSQNMNHEYMSWYRQDPGLGLRQIYYSMNVEVTDKGDVPEGYKVSRKEKRNFPLILESPSPNQTSLYFCASSLTGWGEKLFFGSGTQLSVL.

Here the CDR3 DNA reads TGTGCCAGCAGTGTACAGGGATCACCCCTCCACTTT. It codes for CASSVQGSPLHF. This sequence joins TRBV28 and TRBJ1-6, with D possibly being TRBD1 (6 bases). This CDR3 spans 12 amino acids. The germline V and J ends were trimmed by 5 bases and 10 bases, with 9 bases remaining between them. CDR1 is MDHEN, CDR2 SYDVKM, per germline.

The genes are TRBV2 and TRBJ1-5; D gene unclear. With 4 bases removed from V and 3 bases from J, the gap between germline ends came to 10 bases. Germline CDR1 is SNHLY and CDR2 is FYNNEI. The CDR3 length is 14 residues. The DNA for the CDR3 is TGTGCCAGCAGTGTAGACAACTTCAATCAGCCCCAGCATTTT. As protein: CASSVDNFNQPQHF.

The chain links TRBV5-1 to TRBJ1-4; no reliable D call. CDR1 and CDR2 (germline): SGHRS, YFSETQ. The CDR3 covers 15 residues. Trimming took off 4 bases at V and 0 bases at J, with 10 bases between the two ends. CDR3 amino acids: CASSGGTATNEKLFF. CDR3 nucleotide sequence: TGCGCCAGCAGCGGAGGAACTGCAACTAATGAAAAACTGTTTTTT.

The genes are TRBV30 and TRBJ1-2; 7 bases align to TRBD1. V shed 1 base, J shed 6 bases, and the junction held 14 bases outside the gene matches. Germline assignment: CDR1 GTSNPN and CDR2 SVGIG (reference sequence). The CDR3 is 16 residues long. CDR3 in amino acids: CAWSALRDSVKDGYTF. Written as DNA, the CDR3 is TGTGCCTGGAGTGCCCTCCGGGACAGTGTAAAGGATGGCTACACCTTC. Variable domain in full (rest from reference TRBV30 and TRBJ1-2): SQTIHQWPATLVQPVGSPLSLECTVEGTSNPNLYWYRQAAGRGLQLLFYSVGIGQISSEVPQNLSASRPQDRQFILSSKKLLLSDSGFYLCAWSALRDSVKDGYTFGSGTRLTVV.